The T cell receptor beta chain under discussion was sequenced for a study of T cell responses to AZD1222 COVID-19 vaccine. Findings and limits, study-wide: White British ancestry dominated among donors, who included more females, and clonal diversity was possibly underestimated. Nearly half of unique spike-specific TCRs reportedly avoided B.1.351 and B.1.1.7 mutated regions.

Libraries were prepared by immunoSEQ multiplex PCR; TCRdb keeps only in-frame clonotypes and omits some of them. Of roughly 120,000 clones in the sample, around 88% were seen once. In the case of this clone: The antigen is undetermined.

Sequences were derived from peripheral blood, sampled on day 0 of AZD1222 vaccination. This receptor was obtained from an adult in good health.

The DNA for the CDR3 is TGTGCCAGCAGCTTAGAATTGAGGCTAGCGGGTACCAATGAGCAGTTCTTC. This sequence encodes CASSLELRLAGTNEQFF. This rearrangement joins TRBV11-3 to TRBJ2-1; the match to TRBD2 covers 8 bases. V shed 0 bases and J 6 bases; nucleotides not matched to a gene: 10. Looked up from germline, CDR1 is SGHNT and CDR2 is YENEEA. CDR3 size: 17 residues.